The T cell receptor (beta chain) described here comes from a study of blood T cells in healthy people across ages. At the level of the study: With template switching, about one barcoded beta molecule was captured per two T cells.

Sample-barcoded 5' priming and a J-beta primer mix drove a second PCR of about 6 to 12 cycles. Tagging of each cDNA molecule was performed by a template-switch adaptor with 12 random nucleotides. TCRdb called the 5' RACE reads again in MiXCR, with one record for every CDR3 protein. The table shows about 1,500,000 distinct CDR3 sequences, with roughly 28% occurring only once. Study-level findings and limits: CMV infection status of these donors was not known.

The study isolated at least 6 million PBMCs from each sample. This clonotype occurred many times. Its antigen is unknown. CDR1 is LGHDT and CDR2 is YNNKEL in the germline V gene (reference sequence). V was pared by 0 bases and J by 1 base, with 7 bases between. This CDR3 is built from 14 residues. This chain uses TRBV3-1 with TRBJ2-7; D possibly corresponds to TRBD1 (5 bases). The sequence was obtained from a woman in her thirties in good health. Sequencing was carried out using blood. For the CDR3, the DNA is TGTGCCAGCAGCCAAGAAGGGGCGTCCTACGAGCAGTACTTC. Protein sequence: CASSQEGASYEQYF.